This entry lists 15 T cell receptor beta chains sequenced from one sample in a study of low-dose radiotherapy and immunotherapy resistance in tumors. Specified time point: before trial treatment. First-strand cDNA relied on TRAV- and TRBV-specific primers spanning alpha and beta chains. With a constant-region primer and a V-primer adapter, TCRs were subjected to 15 to 25 PCR cycles of amplification. One entry per CDR3 protein, called by TCRdb with MiXCR from the reads. The sample has 65,000 to 100,000 distinct CDR3 sequences; 15% to 20% are singletons. The sequencing used PBMCs, collected before treatment. The receptor set was obtained from a male donor with prostate cancer.

Many counts were recorded for this clonotype. This chain connects TRBV5-1 to TRBJ2-3; 10 nucleotides align to TRBD2. The V and J ends lost 7 bases and 5 bases, in that order; junction bases with no gene match: 7. CDR1 is SGHRS, CDR2 YFSETQ, per germline. This CDR3 has 14 residues. For the CDR3, the DNA is TGCGCCAGCCTGCTAGCGGGGGCCGGAGATACGCAGTATTTT. Translating it yields CASLLAGAGDTQYF.

The gene calls are TRBV5-1 and TRBJ2-2; D gene unclear. V dropped 0 bases and J dropped 1 base, with 10 bases sitting between them. Germline loops: CDR1 SGHRS, CDR2 YFSETQ. The CDR3 has 16 amino acids. The chain's CDR3 is CASSLAVGQNTGELFF. DNA of the CDR3: TGCGCCAGCAGCTTGGCCGTTGGGCAGAACACCGGGGAGCTGTTTTTT. The complete variable domain, with remaining parts taken from reference TRBV5-1 and TRBJ2-2, reads KAGVTQTPRYLIKTRGQQVTLSCSPISGHRSVSWYQQTPGQGLQFLFEYFSETQRNKGNFPGRFSGRQFSNSRSEMNVSTLELGDSALYLCASSLAVGQNTGELFFGEGSRLTVL.

This clonotype was recorded at least ten times. This chain links TRBV29-1 with TRBJ2-3, with D possibly TRBD2 on 6 matching bases. V dropped 1 base and J dropped 4 bases, with 12 bases sitting between them. Per the germline V gene, CDR1 is SQVTM and CDR2 is ANQGSEA. CDR3 length equals 14 residues. The CDR3 reads CSVEARDSPDTQYF. CDR3 sequence (DNA): TGCAGCGTTGAAGCTAGGGACTCACCAGATACGCAGTATTTT.

This clonotype showed up many times. V usage is TRBV10-3 and J usage is TRBJ2-1, with D unresolved. The CDR3 runs 13 residues. Germline V gene data show CDR1 as ENHRY and CDR2 as SYGVKD. Trimming took off 2 bases at V and 7 bases at J, with 9 bases between the two ends. Here the CDR3 reads CAISERNGNEQFF. Here the CDR3 DNA reads TGTGCCATCAGTGAGAGAAATGGGAATGAGCAGTTCTTC.

This clonotype has at least ten counts. This chain connects TRBV6-5 to TRBJ1-1, with a tentative D call TRBD1 (6 bases). V was cut by 2 bases and J by 3 bases, with 16 bases left in between. Germline CDR1 reads MNHEY; CDR2 reads SVGAGI. The CDR3 sequence is 16 residues long. CDR3 bases: TGTGCCAGCAGTTACGAGGGGGGAATAGGTTACACTGAAGCTTTCTTT. Protein sequence: CASSYEGGIGYTEAFF.

This clonotype showed up many times. V is TRBV20-1 and J is TRBJ2-2; D is ambiguous. Germline V gene data show CDR1 as DFQATT and CDR2 as SNEGSKA (reference sequence). The V and J ends lost 4 bases and 7 bases respectively, with 13 bases between them. The CDR3 contains 13 residues. The CDR3 here is CSATLSSFGELFF. In DNA form, the CDR3 reads TGCAGTGCTACACTATCTAGTTTCGGGGAGCTGTTTTTT.

Only a few counts were recorded for this clonotype. The chain links TRBV13 to TRBJ1-2; D gene ambiguous. CDR3 length: 15 amino acids. The germline gives CDR1 PRHDT, CDR2 FYEKMQ (reference sequence). V lost 5 bases and J 2 bases, leaving 15 bases between the germline ends. Here the CDR3 reads CASSAWGEDNYGYTF. The DNA for the CDR3 is TGTGCCAGCAGCGCATGGGGAGAAGACAACTATGGCTACACCTTC.

This clonotype was recorded at least ten times. The rearrangement links TRBV5-4 to TRBJ1-1, with D unresolved. The germline CDR1 and CDR2 sequences are SGHNT and YYREEE (reference sequence). Trimming pared 4 bases from V and 8 bases from J, leaving 15 bases between. This CDR3 is 13 amino acids long. The CDR3 loop reads CASSPTTTEEAFF. For the CDR3, the DNA is TGTGCCAGCAGCCCGACTACGACGGAAGAAGCTTTCTTT.

This clonotype occurred many times. The chain combines TRBV6-5 with TRBJ2-5; 10 bases line up with TRBD2. CDR3 size: 16 residues. Germline loops: CDR1 MNHEY, CDR2 SVGAGI. After removal of 2 bases from V and 5 bases from J, the junction contained 8 bases not matched to a gene. DNA for the CDR3: TGTGCCAGCAGTTACGCGTCTAGCGGGGGCGCGGAGACCCAGTACTTC. Its translation is CASSYASSGGAETQYF.

This clonotype turned up a few times. The CDR3 DNA follows: TGTGCCAGTAGTATCGCGACAGGATCCTACAATGAGCAGTTCTTC. This sequence encodes CASSIATGSYNEQFF. The chain has TRBV19 and TRBJ2-1; weak D call: TRBD1 (6 bases). This CDR3 is built from 15 residues. Trimming removed 3 bases at V and 1 base at J, with 10 bases between. Germline loops: CDR1 LNHDA, CDR2 SQIVND (reference sequence).

This chain uses TRBV14 with TRBJ2-7; TRBD2 agrees at 8 bases. Germline CDR1 is SGHDN and CDR2 is FVKESK. This CDR3 spans 15 amino acids. With 2 bases clipped from V and 6 bases from J, the junction kept 9 bases outside the gene matches. CDR3 sequence reads: CASSQSPFAGGEQYF. CDR3 in DNA: TGTGCCAGCAGCCAATCCCCTTTCGCGGGGGGCGAGCAGTACTTC.

This clonotype was seen many times. This chain uses TRBV18 with TRBJ2-5, with TRBD2 matching over 10 bases. The CDR3 loop spans 15 amino acids. J gave up 4 bases and V 3 bases, and 5 bases lay outside the gene matches. CDR1 and CDR2 (germline): KGHSH, LQKENI. CDR3 bases: TGTGCCAGCTCACCCCAGAAGCGGGGGGGAGAGACCCAGTACTTC. This sequence encodes CASSPQKRGGETQYF.

The V gene is TRBV5-1, the J gene TRBJ1-1; 9 positions agree with TRBD1. Unmatched junction bases numbered 11, after V lost 4 bases and J lost 4 bases. This CDR3 has 16 residues. The V gene's germline CDR1 is SGHRS and CDR2 YFSETQ. The CDR3 nucleotides read TGCGCCAGCAGCGTGGACAGGGGAAATCCTGGCACTGAAGCTTTCTTT. This gives the protein CASSVDRGNPGTEAFF.

The sample holds many counts of this clonotype. This rearrangement joins TRBV7-9 to TRBJ1-2; perhaps TRBD1 as D (6 bases). Per germline, CDR1 SEHNR and CDR2 FQNEAQ (reference sequence). V was clipped by 4 bases and J by 8 bases, with 11 bases between them. The CDR3 contains 12 residues. The CDR3 sequence: CASSWTDYGYTF. The DNA for the CDR3 is TGTGCCAGCAGCTGGACAGATTACGGCTACACCTTC. The entire variable domain, with the rest obtained from reference TRBV7-9 and TRBJ1-2, is as follows: DTGVSQNPRHKITKRGQNVTFRCDPISEHNRLYWYRQTLGQGPEFLTYFQNEAQLEKSRLLSDRFSAERPKGSFSTLEIQRTEQGDSAMYLCASSWTDYGYTFGSGTRLTVV.

The table lists this clonotype with many counts. The J gene is TRBJ2-7, the V gene TRBV5-6; unclear D gene. Trimming pared 0 bases from V and 3 bases from J, leaving 4 bases between. The CDR3 length is 12 residues. Germline CDR1 SGHDT, CDR2 YYEEEE. CDR3 protein: CASSLASYEQYF. CDR3 sequence (DNA): TGTGCCAGCAGCTTGGCCAGCTACGAGCAGTACTTC.